A single sample is the source of the 7 T cell receptor beta chains below, sequenced in a study of cytomegalovirus exposure and HLA in healthy donors. 60 Vbeta and 13 Jbeta primers were used in PCR. Generated by immunoSEQ multiplex PCR, the TCRdb table keeps only in-frame clones and is missing some. The sample yields about 140,000 clones, roughly four fifths seen once. The sequencing sample was made of PBMCs. The origin of the receptors is a man younger than 35 in good health and CMV-seropositive.

The chain combines TRBV6-6 with TRBJ1-1; no clear D. Germline V lookup: CDR1 MNHNY, CDR2 SVGAGI (reference sequence). This CDR3 has 13 residues. Deletions cut 7 bases from V and 4 bases from J, with 13 bases between. As DNA, the CDR3 is TGTGCCAGCACAGGCTCCGGGAGCACTGAAGCTTTCTTT. Protein sequence: CASTGSGSTEAFF.

With respect to this clone: This sample includes further DNA sequences coding for the same CDR3. This chain joins TRBV20-1 and TRBJ2-5; tentatively, D is TRBD2 (5 bases). Trimming shortened V by 6 bases and J by 1 base, and 6 bases separated the two germline ends. CDR1 and CDR2 from the germline V gene are DFQATT and SNEGSKA (reference sequence). CDR3 size: 11 residues. CDR3 bases: TGCAGTGCCGGACTCCAAGAGACCCAGTACTTC. It encodes CSAGLQETQYF.

This rearrangement joins TRBV9 to TRBJ2-3, with 9 bases matching TRBD2. Germline trimming cut 0 bases from V and 3 bases from J; bases unmatched to any gene: 5. Germline CDR1 reads SGDLS; CDR2 reads YYNGEE. The CDR3 is made up of 16 amino acids. The CDR3 DNA sequence: TGTGCCAGCAGCGTAGTCGCGGGAGGGTTGACAGATACGCAGTATTTT. Its protein product is CASSVVAGGLTDTQYF. The whole variable domain, remainder taken from reference TRBV9 and TRBJ2-3, is DSGVTQTPKHLITATGQRVTLRCSPRSGDLSVYWYQQSLDQGLQFLIQYYNGEERAKGNILERFSAQQFPDLHSELNLSSLELGDSALYFCASSVVAGGLTDTQYFGPGTRLTVL.

The chain has TRBV7-8 and TRBJ2-2; weak D call: TRBD1 (5 bases). Germline CDR1 reads SGHVS; CDR2 reads FQNEAQ. This CDR3 contains 16 residues. V lost 1 base, J lost 4 bases, and 13 bases lay in between. This CDR3 reads CASSLVFDSLTGELFF. The DNA of the CDR3 is TGTGCCAGCAGCTTAGTATTCGACAGCCTCACCGGGGAGCTGTTTTTT.

The chain joins TRBV4-1 to TRBJ2-7; D uncertain. Germline V CDR1 and CDR2: MGHRA, YSYEKL. The CDR3 sequence is 15 residues long. Trimming took off 1 base at V and 6 bases at J, with 16 bases between the two ends. The chain's CDR3 is CASSQGRDTLGEQYF. The CDR3 nucleotides read TGCGCCAGCAGCCAAGGACGAGACACCCTTGGCGAGCAGTACTTC.

The gene calls are TRBV4-1 and TRBJ2-1; D is possibly TRBD1 (6 bases). Germline CDR1 MGHRA, CDR2 YSYEKL. V was cut by 1 base and J by 5 bases, with 12 bases left in between. This CDR3 contains 15 residues. The CDR3 loop is CASSQGTGTNNEQFF. In DNA, the CDR3 is TGCGCCAGCAGCCAAGGAACCGGGACAAACAATGAGCAGTTCTTC.

This clone showed up just once. The rearrangement uses TRBV7-2 and TRBJ1-2; D is perhaps TRBD1 (5 bases). The CDR3 has 13 residues. Looked up from germline, CDR1 is SGHTA and CDR2 is FQGNSA. The ends were cut back, 5 bases at V and 4 bases at J, with 11 bases in the middle. The CDR3 DNA is TGTGCCAGCAGCCCCAGGGTCCGCTATGGCTACACCTTC. Translation: CASSPRVRYGYTF.